Listed below are T cell receptor beta chains from one sample, sequenced in a study of CD8+ T cells in alopecia areata. The method was immunoSEQ multiplex PCR; TCRdb's version includes in-frame clones alone and lacks a portion of them. The top ten hold almost 40% of the sample, which has almost 35,000 clones, roughly 50% seen once. The sample comprised NKG2D-high CD8+ T cells sorted from blood. Source of these receptors: a human donor with alopecia areata. Both conserved end residues are part of each CDR3. The D gene is left open where the match is weak. Size values are once, few and many counts, or a class for expanded clones, and some rows have none.

CDR3nt	CDR3aa	v_gene	j_gene	abundance	d_gene
TGTGCCATCATTGTGTTACTGAGGGTTCACACCGGGGAGCTGTTTTTT	CAIIVLLRVHTGELFF	TRBV10-3	TRBJ2-2	-	-
TGTGCCAGCAGCTCGACTAGCGGCGGGTTTTCCTACGAGCAGTACTTC	CASSSTSGGFSYEQYF	TRBV7-8	TRBJ2-7	-	TRBD2
TGTGCCAGCAGTGATCAAATGGGACAGGGTCTCTCCAGCACAGATACGCAGTATTTT	CASSDQMGQGLSSTDTQYF	TRBV2	TRBJ2-3	-	TRBD1
TGTGCCAGCAGTTCCCAGGGGGCAGTTGGCTACACCTTC	CASSSQGAVGYTF	TRBV7-8	TRBJ1-2	-	TRBD1
TGTGCCAGCAGCCAAGCCGATAAGCCCTACGAGCAGTACTTC	CASSQADKPYEQYF	TRBV5-6	TRBJ2-7	once	-
TGCAGCGTTGTGGGCAGGGGGCAGGAGACCCAGTACTTC	CSVVGRGQETQYF	TRBV29-1	TRBJ2-5	-	TRBD1
TGTGCCACCAGCAGCGACAGGTCCATGAACACCGAAGCTTTCTTT	CATSSDRSMNTEAFF	TRBV15	TRBJ1-1	-	-
TGCAGCGTTGACAGGGTAGAGGGGAACACTGAAGCTTTCTTT	CSVDRVEGNTEAFF	TRBV29-1	TRBJ1-1	-	-
TGCGCCAGCAGCCAAGAACGAGGCTACGAGCAGTACTTC	CASSQERGYEQYF	TRBV4-1	TRBJ2-7	-	-
TGTGCCAGCAGCCCCCGTTTAACCTACGAGCAGTACTTC	CASSPRLTYEQYF	TRBV4-2	TRBJ2-7	-	-
TGTGCCAGCAGCCTACGACTGGGGTACGGGACCCAGTACTTC	CASSLRLGYGTQYF	TRBV13	TRBJ2-5	-	-
TGTGCCAGCAGTTACCTCGTAGGTAATTTGGATACGCAGTATTTT	CASSYLVGNLDTQYF	TRBV6-5	TRBJ2-3	-	-
TGTGCCAGCAGCTTTCGGGGTGAGCAGTACTTC	CASSFRGEQYF	TRBV7-9	TRBJ2-7	-	-